This T cell receptor (beta chain) was captured in a study of T cells in Graves' hyperthyroidism and ophthalmopathy. As for this clonotype: A read error is possible here, since a much larger clone lies one base away.

It was RNA transcripts that yielded the amplified TCR beta CDR3 regions. HTBI primers were employed in a first-round RT-PCR of the TCR CDR3. From the multiplex PCR reads, TCRdb called clonotypes with MiXCR, one entry per CDR3 protein. The profile shows about 580,000 distinct CDR3 sequences, about 45% of them singletons. This CDR3 has 16 residues. The V end was cut by 0 bases, the J end by 6 bases, with 15 bases between. Germline loops: CDR1 SGHRS, CDR2 YFSETQ. The chain joins TRBV5-1 to TRBJ2-2; possibly TRBD2 for D (6 bases). The sequence was obtained from a young woman with Graves' hyperthyroidism. The sequencing sample was made of peripheral blood or thyroid tissue (not recorded which). CDR3 bases: TGCGCCAGCAGCTTGGCACCGGGAGTGCCTTCCGGGGAGCTGTTTTTT. Its translation is CASSLAPGVPSGELFF.